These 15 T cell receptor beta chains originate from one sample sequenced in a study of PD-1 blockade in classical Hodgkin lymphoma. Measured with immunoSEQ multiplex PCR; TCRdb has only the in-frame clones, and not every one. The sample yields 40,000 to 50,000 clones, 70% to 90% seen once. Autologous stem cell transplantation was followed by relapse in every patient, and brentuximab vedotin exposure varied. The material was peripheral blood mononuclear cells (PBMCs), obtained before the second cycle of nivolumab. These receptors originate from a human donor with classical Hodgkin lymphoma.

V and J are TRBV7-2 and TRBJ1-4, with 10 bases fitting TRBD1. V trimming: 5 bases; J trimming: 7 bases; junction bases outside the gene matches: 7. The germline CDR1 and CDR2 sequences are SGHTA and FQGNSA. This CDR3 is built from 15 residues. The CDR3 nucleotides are TGTGCCAGCAGCCCTTTCGGGACAGGGGTTGAAAAACTGTTTTTT. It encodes CASSPFGTGVEKLFF.

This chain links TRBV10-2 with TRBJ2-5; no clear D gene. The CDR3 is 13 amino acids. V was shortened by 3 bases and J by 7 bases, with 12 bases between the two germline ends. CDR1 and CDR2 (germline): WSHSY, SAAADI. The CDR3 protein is CASSDLGEATQYF. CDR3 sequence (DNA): TGCGCCAGCAGTGACCTAGGAGAGGCGACCCAGTACTTC.

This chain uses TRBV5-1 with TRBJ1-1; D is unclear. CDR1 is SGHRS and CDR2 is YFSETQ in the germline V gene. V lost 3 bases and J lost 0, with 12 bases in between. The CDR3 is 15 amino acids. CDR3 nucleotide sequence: TGCGCCAGCAGCTACGGCAGGACCATGAACACTGAAGCTTTCTTT. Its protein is CASSYGRTMNTEAFF.

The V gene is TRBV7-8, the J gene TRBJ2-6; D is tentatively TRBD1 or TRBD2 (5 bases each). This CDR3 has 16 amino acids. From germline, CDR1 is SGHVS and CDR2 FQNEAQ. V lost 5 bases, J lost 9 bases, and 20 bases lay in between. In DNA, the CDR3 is TGTGCCAGCAGCCCCAGTGGGGGAACGCTGGGCAACGTCCTGACTTTC. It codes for CASSPSGGTLGNVLTF.

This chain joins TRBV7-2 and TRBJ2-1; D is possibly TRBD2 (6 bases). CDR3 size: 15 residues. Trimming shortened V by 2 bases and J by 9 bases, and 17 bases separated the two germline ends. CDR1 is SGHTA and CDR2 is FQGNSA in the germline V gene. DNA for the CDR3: TGTGCCAGCAGCTTATTCCAGGGCGGGGACGTTGAGCAGTTCTTC. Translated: CASSLFQGGDVEQFF.

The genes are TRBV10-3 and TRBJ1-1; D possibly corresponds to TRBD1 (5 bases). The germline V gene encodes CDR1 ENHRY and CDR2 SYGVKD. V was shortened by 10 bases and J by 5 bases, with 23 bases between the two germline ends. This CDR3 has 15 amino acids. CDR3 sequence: CATLRDGGVGTEAFF. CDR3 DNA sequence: TGTGCCACCCTCCGGGACGGGGGGGTTGGTACTGAAGCTTTCTTT.

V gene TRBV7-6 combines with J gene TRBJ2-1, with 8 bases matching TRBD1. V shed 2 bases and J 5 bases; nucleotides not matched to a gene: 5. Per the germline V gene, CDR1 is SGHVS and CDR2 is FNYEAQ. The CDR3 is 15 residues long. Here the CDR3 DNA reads TGTGCCAGCAGCTTACCGGGGACAGGTGACAATGAGCAGTTCTTC. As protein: CASSLPGTGDNEQFF.

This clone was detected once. The CDR3 nucleotides are TGTGCCAGCTCACCCCGGGGACTATCTCAAGAGACCCAGTACTTC. Translating it yields CASSPRGLSQETQYF. The genes are TRBV18 and TRBJ2-5, with 7 bases aligning to TRBD2. Germline lookup yields CDR1 KGHSH and CDR2 LQKENI. The V gene end was trimmed by 3 bases and the J gene end by 2 bases; junction bases not matched to a gene: 6. The CDR3 consists of 15 residues.

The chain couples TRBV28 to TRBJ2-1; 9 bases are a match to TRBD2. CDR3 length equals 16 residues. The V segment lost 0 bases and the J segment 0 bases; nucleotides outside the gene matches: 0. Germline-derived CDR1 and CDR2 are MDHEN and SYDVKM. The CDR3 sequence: CASSLWREGSYNEQFF. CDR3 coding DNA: TGTGCCAGCAGTTTATGGCGGGAGGGCTCCTACAATGAGCAGTTCTTC.

The DNA of the CDR3 is TGTGCCAGCAGTTTCGAACCTAGTGGCTACACCTTC. Translation: CASSFEPSGYTF. This rearrangement joins TRBV2 to TRBJ1-2; D ambiguous. CDR3 size: 12 residues. Germline V lookup: CDR1 SNHLY, CDR2 FYNNEI. V lost 5 bases and J 7 bases, leaving 11 bases between the germline ends.

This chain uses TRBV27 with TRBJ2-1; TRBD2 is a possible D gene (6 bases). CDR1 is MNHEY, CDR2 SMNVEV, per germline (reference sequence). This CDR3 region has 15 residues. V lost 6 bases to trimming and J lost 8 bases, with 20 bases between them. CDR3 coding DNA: TGTGCCAGCAGAGCTCTCCCAGGGCGGGGCGATGAGCAGTTCTTC. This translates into CASRALPGRGDEQFF.

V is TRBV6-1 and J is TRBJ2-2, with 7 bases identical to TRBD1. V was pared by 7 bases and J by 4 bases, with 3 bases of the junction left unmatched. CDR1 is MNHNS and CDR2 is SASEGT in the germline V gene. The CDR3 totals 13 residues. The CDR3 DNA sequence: TGTGCCAGCAACAGGGGCGGCACCGGGGAGCTGTTTTTT. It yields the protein CASNRGGTGELFF.

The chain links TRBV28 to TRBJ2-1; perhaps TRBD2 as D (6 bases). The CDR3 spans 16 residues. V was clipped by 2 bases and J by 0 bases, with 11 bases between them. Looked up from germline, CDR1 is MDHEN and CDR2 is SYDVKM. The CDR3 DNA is TGTGCCAGCAGTTTACTTCCGGGGGTCTCCTACAATGAGCAGTTCTTC. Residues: CASSLLPGVSYNEQFF.

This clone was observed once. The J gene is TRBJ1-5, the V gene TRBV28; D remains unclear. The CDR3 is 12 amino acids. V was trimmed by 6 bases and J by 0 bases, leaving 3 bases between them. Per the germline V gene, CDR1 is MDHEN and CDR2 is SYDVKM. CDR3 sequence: CASRVSNQPQHF. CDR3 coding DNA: TGTGCCAGCAGGGTTAGCAATCAGCCCCAGCATTTT.

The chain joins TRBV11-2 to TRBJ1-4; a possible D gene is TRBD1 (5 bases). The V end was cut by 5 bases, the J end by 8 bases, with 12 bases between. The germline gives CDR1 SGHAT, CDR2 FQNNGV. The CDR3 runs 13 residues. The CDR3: CASSVGRGEKLFF. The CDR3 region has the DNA TGTGCCAGCAGCGTCGGACGGGGGGAAAAACTGTTTTTT.